The clone carrying this T cell receptor (beta chain) was seen only a few times. Its specificity is unknown. These data originate in a study of T cell repertoires in cytomegalovirus infection. TCRdb reprocessed the reads with MiXCR, giving one entry per CDR3 protein. The table records 700,000 to 850,000 distinct CDR3 sequences, approximately 32% of them present only once. The TCR was taken from a human donor in good health (CMV status not recorded). Some clones in this sample may be carry-over from other donors' samples. The sequenced sample was cultured CD8+ T cells from PBMCs, obtained from culture after CMV antigen stimulation.

CDR3 in DNA: TGTGCCAGCAGAAGACTAGCGGGGGATAGCACAGATACGCAGTATTTT. It is translated as CASRRLAGDSTDTQYF. This chain connects TRBV6-2 or TRBV6-3 to TRBJ2-3, with TRBD2 identical over 12 bases. J gave up 0 bases and V 6 bases, and 4 bases lay outside the gene matches. Germline CDR1 and CDR2: MNHEY and SVGEGT. The CDR3 is made up of 16 amino acids.